This TCR beta chain was recovered during a study of technical replicates of blood from a handful of donors. The germline gives CDR1 SGHTA, CDR2 FQGNSA. There are 17 residues in the CDR3. Trimming left V 4 bases short and J 7 bases short, with 26 bases between. TCRdb keeps only in-frame clones here, not all; method: immunoSEQ multiplex PCR. The table lists about 100,000 clones, approximately 96% of them singletons, with approximately 0.22% in the top ten. Sequencing input: T cells isolated from PBMCs. The source is a human donor in good health. V and J are TRBV7-2 and TRBJ2-7; D might be TRBD2 (6 bases). The chain's CDR3 is CASSSLTGLPHPGEQYF. CDR3 coding DNA: TGTGCCAGCAGCTCATTAACAGGACTACCGCATCCAGGGGAGCAGTACTTC.